This T cell receptor beta chain was sequenced for a study of cytomegalovirus exposure and HLA in healthy donors. Notes on this clone: The antigen remains undetermined.

The CDR3 covers 14 residues. The germline V and J ends were trimmed by 0 bases and 1 base, with 6 bases remaining between them. The germline V gene has CDR1 SGHTA and CDR2 FQGNSA. Clones were read by immunoSEQ multiplex PCR, and TCRdb kept only the in-frame ones, dropping some. This sample yields 250,000 to 400,000 clones, of which roughly 86% are seen a single time; around 0.88% belongs to the top ten. Study-level findings and limits: More than 150 TCR beta chains were listed as cytomegalovirus-associated. Rarity marked most TCR sequences, yet some public TCRs occurred in many donors.

The chain recombines TRBV7-2 with TRBJ1-1; D gene uncertain. The receptor was isolated from a man younger than 40 in good health and CMV-seronegative. Sequenced input: PBMCs. The CDR3 region is CASSLAPGNTEAFF. The CDR3 bases are TGTGCCAGCAGCTTAGCCCCAGGGAACACTGAAGCTTTCTTT. The full variable domain, in which reference TRBV7-2 and TRBJ1-1 provide the parts outside the CDR3, is GAGVSQSPSNKVTEKGKDVELRCDPISGHTALYWYRQSLGQGLEFLIYFQGNSAPDKSGLPSDRFSAERTGGSVSTLTIQRTQQEDSAVYLCASSLAPGNTEAFFGQGTRLTVV.